The 23 T cell receptor beta chains given below trace back to one sample, sequenced in a study of T cell repertoires in cytomegalovirus infection (dated by TCRdb to between 2018 and 2020). The sequencing machine was an Illumina HiSeq 1500. TCRdb redid the processing of the public reads, applying fastp at Q25 and MiXCR, and retained in-frame beta chains. Rows merge per CDR3 protein into single entries with the most common DNA and genes. The sample records more than 250,000 distinct CDR3 sequences, around 25% of which are singletons. The ten largest clones add up to less than 15% of the sample. Explained via the paper, the treatment or condition label denotes: in vitro stimulation with specific CMV peptide epitopes to enrich CMV-specific T cells. Which antigens these TCRs recognize remains unknown. The sample in question was cultured PBMCs, obtained from culture after CMV antigen stimulation. These receptors all stem from a human donor in good health (CMV status not recorded). Some clones in this sample may be carry-over from other donors' samples.

The chain joins TRBV24-1 to TRBJ2-3; the match to TRBD2 covers 8 bases. CDR1 is KGHDR, CDR2 SFDVKD, per germline. V lost 7 bases and J lost 5; bases outside the gene matches: 7. CDR3 length: 14 residues. CDR3 amino acids: CATRGAGGQDTQYF. Written as DNA, the CDR3 is TGTGCCACCAGAGGCGCGGGAGGCCAAGATACGCAGTATTTT.

In its sample, this clonotype was seen once. This chain links TRBV24-1 with TRBJ2-1, with 8 bases lining up with TRBD1. CDR1 and CDR2 (germline): KGHDR, SFDVKD. V gave up 9 bases and J gave up 8 bases; unmatched junction bases: 8. The CDR3 runs 13 residues. The CDR3 is CATGKTGDDEQFF. Here the CDR3 DNA reads TGTGCCACCGGCAAGACAGGGGACGATGAGCAGTTCTTC.

The chain joins TRBV11-2 to TRBJ2-7; TRBD2 matches at 11 bases. The CDR3 runs 15 residues. J lost 4 bases, V lost 5 bases, and 7 bases had no gene match. Germline V lookup: CDR1 SGHAT, CDR2 FQNNGV. CDR3 sequence reads: CASSRTSGSQYEQYF. CDR3 nucleotide sequence: TGTGCCAGCAGCCGAACTAGCGGGAGTCAGTACGAGCAGTACTTC.

As DNA, the CDR3 is TGTGCCAGCAGCAATGGACTAGCGGGAGTCCCCTACGAGCAGTACTTC. Amino acid sequence: CASSNGLAGVPYEQYF. The chain couples TRBV28 to TRBJ2-7; 13 bases match TRBD2. The V gene's germline CDR1 is MDHEN and CDR2 SYDVKM. The CDR3 extends over 16 amino acids. Trimming at V came to 6 bases and at J to 2 bases, leaving 7 bases not matched to a gene.

This clonotype has ten or more counts. The rearrangement uses TRBV7-2 and TRBJ2-3; D gene uncertain. The CDR3 has 15 amino acids. Trimming cost V 1 base and J 1 base, with 9 bases left between them. The V gene's germline CDR1 is SGHTA and CDR2 FQGNSA. The CDR3 protein is CASSLVDLGTDTQYF. The CDR3 DNA is TGTGCCAGCAGCTTAGTAGATCTAGGCACAGATACGCAGTATTTT.

The chain joins TRBV7-9 to TRBJ1-1; no clear D gene. V dropped 2 bases and J dropped 2 bases, with 9 bases sitting between them. Looked up from germline, CDR1 is SEHNR and CDR2 is FQNEAQ (reference sequence). This CDR3 spans 14 amino acids. The CDR3 is CASSLSFSNTEAFF. DNA of the CDR3: TGTGCCAGCAGCTTAAGCTTCTCAAACACTGAAGCTTTCTTT.

In this sample, this clonotype turned up a few times. J is TRBJ2-1 and V is TRBV19, with 12 bases aligning to TRBD2. J lost 0 bases, V lost 7 bases, and 16 bases had no gene match. The CDR3 consists of 20 residues. The germline V gene encodes CDR1 LNHDA and CDR2 SQIVND (reference sequence). CDR3 sequence (DNA): TGTGCCAGTACCCCTGGAACTAGCGGGAGGATACCCAGCTCCTACAATGAGCAGTTCTTC. Encoded protein: CASTPGTSGRIPSSYNEQFF.

V and J are TRBV4-1 and TRBJ2-7; D perhaps matches TRBD2 (6 bases). Germline values: CDR1 MGHRA, CDR2 YSYEKL. V lost 7 bases and J 0 bases, leaving 16 bases between the germline ends. The CDR3 spans 15 residues. CDR3 region: CASKPSAGSSYEQYV. The CDR3 nucleotides read TGCGCCAGCAAACCTTCGGCGGGGAGCTCCTACGAGCAGTACGTC.

This clonotype was seen at least ten times. This CDR3 reads CASSPLTSGVYEQYF. The DNA for the CDR3 is TGCGCCAGCAGCCCATTGACTAGCGGGGTCTACGAGCAGTACTTC. The J gene is TRBJ2-7, the V gene TRBV4-1, with 11 bases fitting TRBD2. Trimming at V came to 4 bases and at J to 3 bases, leaving 5 bases not matched to a gene. Germline values: CDR1 MGHRA, CDR2 YSYEKL. The CDR3 spans 15 residues.

The table lists this clonotype with a few counts. The J gene is TRBJ2-3, the V gene TRBV5-4, with D tentatively TRBD1 or TRBD2 (6 bases each). The germline V gene encodes CDR1 SGHNT and CDR2 YYREEE (reference sequence). The CDR3 is 17 residues long. The V end lost 4 bases, the J end lost 2 bases, and 20 bases lay between the germline ends. In DNA form, the CDR3 reads TGTGCCAGCAGCCCTCGGGGTGGGGGGCGACCCACAGATACGCAGTATTTT. Translation: CASSPRGGGRPTDTQYF.

The chain combines TRBV6-6 with TRBJ2-1, with D unresolved. CDR1 and CDR2 from the germline V gene are MNHNY and SVGAGI (reference sequence). Trimming shortened V by 2 bases and J by 3 bases, and 8 bases separated the two germline ends. This CDR3 contains 14 residues. The CDR3 region is CASSYEWVYNEQFF. CDR3 nucleotide sequence: TGTGCCAGCAGTTACGAATGGGTCTACAATGAGCAGTTCTTC.

The gene calls are TRBV29-1 and TRBJ2-5, with D unclear. Germline loops: CDR1 SQVTM, CDR2 ANQGSEA. Deletions cut 3 bases from V and 5 bases from J, with 13 bases between. This CDR3 is 13 amino acids long. Written as DNA, the CDR3 is TGCAGCGTTGAGGTTGGATTGGGGGAGACCCAGTACTTC. Translating it yields CSVEVGLGETQYF.

This clonotype was found many times. The rearrangement links TRBV7-8 to TRBJ1-5, with 8 bases fitting TRBD1. Germline CDR1 and CDR2: SGHVS and FQNEAQ. V was pared by 5 bases and J by 0 bases, with 6 bases of the junction left unmatched. CDR3 length equals 16 residues. Here the CDR3 reads CASSQDRAGSNQPQHF. CDR3 sequence (DNA): TGTGCCAGCAGCCAGGACAGGGCTGGTAGCAATCAGCCCCAGCATTTT.

The rearrangement uses TRBV20-1 and TRBJ1-2; maybe TRBD1 (5 bases). Trimming cost V 6 bases and J 1 base, with 18 bases left between them. Germline V CDR1 and CDR2: DFQATT, SNEGSKA (reference sequence). This CDR3 contains 15 residues. CDR3 amino acids: CSAQPRRGNNYGYTF. The CDR3 DNA sequence: TGCAGTGCGCAGCCCAGAAGGGGTAATAACTATGGCTACACCTTC.

This clonotype was counted many times. The rearrangement joins TRBV6-8 to TRBJ1-6; D not certain. V lost 0 bases, J lost 0 bases, and 12 bases lay in between. This CDR3 contains 18 residues. Looked up from germline, CDR1 is MNHGY and CDR2 is SAAAGT. In DNA, the CDR3 is TGTGCCAGCAGTTACTCTCGGACGTTCTACTCCTATAATTCACCCCTCCACTTT. Protein product: CASSYSRTFYSYNSPLHF.

The chain recombines TRBV25-1 with TRBJ1-2; 9 bases fit TRBD1. Trimming cost V 4 bases and J 1 base; bases outside gene matches: 7. This CDR3 region has 16 residues. Germline V gives CDR1 MGHDK, CDR2 SYGVNS. DNA of the CDR3: TGTGCCAGCAGTGCGGTCCCGGGACAGGGTAACTATGGCTACACCTTC. Translating gives CASSAVPGQGNYGYTF.

This clonotype was seen at least ten times. The CDR3 loop reads CASSSGRRSTDTQYF. The DNA for the CDR3 is TGTGCCAGCAGTTCGGGGCGGAGAAGCACAGATACGCAGTATTTT. The chain employs TRBV12-3 or TRBV12-4 and TRBJ2-3; tentatively, D is TRBD1 or TRBD2 (5 bases each). V was cut by 4 bases and J by 0 bases, with 11 bases left in between. The CDR3 extends over 15 amino acids.

This chain connects TRBV20-1 to TRBJ2-4; 14 bases agree with TRBD2. The junction had 12 bases not matched to a gene; V was cut back by 5 bases and J by 0 bases. Germline-derived CDR1 and CDR2 are DFQATT and SNEGSKA (reference sequence). CDR3 length: 19 residues. In DNA form, the CDR3 reads TGCAGTGCTTTGCTAACCGGGACTAGCGGGAGTTTAGCCAAAAACATTCAGTACTTC. Translated, it gives CSALLTGTSGSLAKNIQYF.

This clonotype has only a few counts. The V call is TRBV15, the J call TRBJ2-1, with no clear D. The CDR3 runs 13 residues. Germline loops: CDR1 LNHNV, CDR2 YYDKDF (reference sequence). V was shortened by 1 base and J by 6 bases, with 7 bases between the two germline ends. CDR3: CATSRGLSNEQFF. DNA of the CDR3: TGTGCCACCAGCAGAGGATTAAGCAATGAGCAGTTCTTC.

This clonotype was recorded many times. This chain connects TRBV30 to TRBJ1-3; D not resolved. The V end was cut by 2 bases, the J end by 3 bases, with 14 bases between. Germline V gives CDR1 GTSNPN, CDR2 SVGIG (reference sequence). CDR3 length equals 15 residues. The DNA of the CDR3 is TGTGCCTGGAGTATGGCCCCTTCTGGTGGAAACACCATATATTTT. Translated: CAWSMAPSGGNTIYF.

This chain joins TRBV7-3 and TRBJ1-1; 7 bases match TRBD1. J gave up 2 bases and V 6 bases, and 6 bases lay outside the gene matches. CDR3 length: 14 amino acids. Germline V gene sequence: CDR1 SGHTA, CDR2 FQGTGA. CDR3 in amino acids: CASSPTGDNTEAFF. The DNA for the CDR3 is TGTGCCAGCAGTCCAACAGGGGACAACACTGAAGCTTTCTTT.

The rearrangement joins TRBV29-1 to TRBJ2-1, with D possibly being TRBD1 or TRBD2 (5 bases each). V lost 7 bases to trimming and J lost 9 bases, with 19 bases between them. The CDR3 loop spans 13 amino acids. CDR1 is SQVTM and CDR2 is ANQGSEA in the germline V gene. The chain's CDR3 is CSARAQGGGEQFF. The CDR3 DNA reads TGCAGCGCCCGAGCGCAGGGTGGGGGTGAGCAGTTCTTC.

CDR3 DNA sequence: TGCAGTCCTGCGCCGGGACTAGGCTTCGGTGAGCAGTTCTTC. This codes for CSPAPGLGFGEQFF. The rearrangement uses TRBV20-1 and TRBJ2-1; the match to TRBD2 covers 8 bases. The J segment lost 9 bases and the V segment lost 8 bases, leaving 15 bases of the junction unmatched. Germline CDR1 reads DFQATT; CDR2 reads SNEGSKA (reference sequence). The CDR3 is made up of 14 amino acids.